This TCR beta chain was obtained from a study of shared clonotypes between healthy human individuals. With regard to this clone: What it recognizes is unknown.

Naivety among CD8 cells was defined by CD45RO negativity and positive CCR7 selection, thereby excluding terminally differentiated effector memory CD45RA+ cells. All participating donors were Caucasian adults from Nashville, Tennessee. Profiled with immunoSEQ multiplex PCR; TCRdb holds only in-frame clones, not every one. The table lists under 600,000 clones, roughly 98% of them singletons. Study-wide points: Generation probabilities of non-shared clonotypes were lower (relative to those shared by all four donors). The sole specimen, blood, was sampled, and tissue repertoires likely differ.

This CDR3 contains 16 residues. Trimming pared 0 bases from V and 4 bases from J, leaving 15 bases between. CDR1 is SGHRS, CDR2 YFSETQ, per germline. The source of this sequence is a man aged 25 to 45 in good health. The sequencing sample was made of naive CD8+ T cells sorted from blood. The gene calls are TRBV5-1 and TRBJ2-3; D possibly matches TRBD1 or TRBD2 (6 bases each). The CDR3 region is CASSLGHSGAADTQYF. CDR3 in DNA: TGCGCCAGCAGCTTGGGCCACTCGGGGGCAGCAGATACGCAGTATTTT.